Sequencing of this T cell receptor beta chain was carried out in a study of shared clonotypes between healthy human individuals. Whole-study findings and limits: Around 5.4% of naive CD4 clonotypes were common to a handful of donors.

Sequencing used immunoSEQ multiplex PCR; TCRdb keeps in-frame clones, though not all of them. The data hold a few million clones, with approximately 95% observed a single time. Partitioning of CD4+ cells yielded a CD45RA+ naive subset and a CD45RA-negative memory subset. For this clone: Its specificity is not known. Other DNA sequences in this sample translate to the same CDR3.

The CDR3 extends over 11 amino acids. V was pared by 4 bases and J by 4 bases, with 5 bases between. Germline V gene lookup returns CDR1 MNHEY and CDR2 SVGAGI. This clonotype was sampled from a man between 18 and 35 years old in good health. Some clones in this sample may be carry-over from other donors' samples. The sample taken for sequencing was naive CD4+ T cells from PBMCs. As to subset: CD45RA+ positively selected. The rearrangement uses TRBV6-5 and TRBJ2-7; D unclear. CDR3 region: CASSSPYEQYF. Here the CDR3 DNA reads TGTGCCAGCAGTTCCCCATACGAGCAGTACTTC.